This T cell receptor (beta chain) was observed in a study of blood T cell repertoires in COVID-19 (dated by TCRdb to 2018 to 2020). At the level of the whole study: Samples covering the acute and convalescent phases of COVID-19 were provided by collaborators in the United States, Italy and Spain. The prospective study material was composed of cDNA or gDNA derived from T cells, B-cell-depleted T cells, or PBMCs. Subjects who had been exposed to COVID-19, were actively infected with it, or had recovered from it provided the deeply sampled blood TCRbeta repertoires that made up the dataset. The repertoires were released in a freely available public database intended as a resource for research on the immune response to SARS-CoV-2. Samples were obtained from the ongoing ImmuneRACE study (first 160 participants) and from over 1,000 subjects provided by 6 global collaborators. The sample metadata nearly always contained a de-identified subject ID, COVID-19 status, age in years and sex. Where HLA class I and class II types were available, the types were taken from metadata supplied by the sample provider, not from assay-based typing.

Here V drops 0 bases and J drops 1 base, and the junction holds 6 bases not matched to any gene. CDR1 and CDR2 are read off the germline V gene (reference sequence) as SGHNT and YYREEE. The CDR3 starts with the cysteine, ends with the phenylalanine, and has 17 residues. Only the CDR3 region is kept as DNA, spanning 51 bases read in frame from base 1. TCRbeta CDR3 regions were amplified from genomic DNA by means of the immunoSEQ Assay, a bias-controlled multiplex PCR. Per the original workflow: The number of nucleated cells in each sample was estimated from the amplification of reference gene primers within the assay. To quantify the absolute abundance of each unique TCRbeta CDR3 rearrangement, sequence reads were collapsed and filtered. For each sample, productive Simpson clonality was calculated by taking the square root of Simpson's diversity index across productive rearrangements. TCRdb took over this immuneACCESS table, retaining in-frame rearrangements with V and J assigned. Such tables are incomplete; in checked studies, under half of the missing clones stem from an unresolved V gene, and the remainder is unexplained. V and J calls and clone size are copied from that table; D and trimming were computed from the DNA. A total of 100,000 to 120,000 clones appear in this sample, over 70% of them only once. Roughly 1.6% of the sample is taken by the ten largest.

The full study reports these points: How much clinical and demographic metadata was included differed by source and by participant, and the metadata was provided uncurated.

Each collaborating institution followed its own protocols to collect whole blood in K2EDTA tubes. For TCRbeta analysis, collaborator samples were shipped as frozen whole blood, as isolated PBMCs, or as DNA extracted from either sample type. As concerns this clone: Its antigen remains undetermined. There are no base qualities to consult, and no much larger clone falls within one base.

The TCR was taken from a man over 45 with acute or convalescent COVID-19. Rearrangement joined TRBV5-4 to TRBJ2-5; the junction holds 10 bases that match TRBD2. Sequencing used peripheral blood. The base sequence is TGTGCCAGCAGCTTGGTGTGGCTAGCGGGGGCCCAAGAGACCCAGTACTTC. It is translated as CASSLVWLAGAQETQYF.